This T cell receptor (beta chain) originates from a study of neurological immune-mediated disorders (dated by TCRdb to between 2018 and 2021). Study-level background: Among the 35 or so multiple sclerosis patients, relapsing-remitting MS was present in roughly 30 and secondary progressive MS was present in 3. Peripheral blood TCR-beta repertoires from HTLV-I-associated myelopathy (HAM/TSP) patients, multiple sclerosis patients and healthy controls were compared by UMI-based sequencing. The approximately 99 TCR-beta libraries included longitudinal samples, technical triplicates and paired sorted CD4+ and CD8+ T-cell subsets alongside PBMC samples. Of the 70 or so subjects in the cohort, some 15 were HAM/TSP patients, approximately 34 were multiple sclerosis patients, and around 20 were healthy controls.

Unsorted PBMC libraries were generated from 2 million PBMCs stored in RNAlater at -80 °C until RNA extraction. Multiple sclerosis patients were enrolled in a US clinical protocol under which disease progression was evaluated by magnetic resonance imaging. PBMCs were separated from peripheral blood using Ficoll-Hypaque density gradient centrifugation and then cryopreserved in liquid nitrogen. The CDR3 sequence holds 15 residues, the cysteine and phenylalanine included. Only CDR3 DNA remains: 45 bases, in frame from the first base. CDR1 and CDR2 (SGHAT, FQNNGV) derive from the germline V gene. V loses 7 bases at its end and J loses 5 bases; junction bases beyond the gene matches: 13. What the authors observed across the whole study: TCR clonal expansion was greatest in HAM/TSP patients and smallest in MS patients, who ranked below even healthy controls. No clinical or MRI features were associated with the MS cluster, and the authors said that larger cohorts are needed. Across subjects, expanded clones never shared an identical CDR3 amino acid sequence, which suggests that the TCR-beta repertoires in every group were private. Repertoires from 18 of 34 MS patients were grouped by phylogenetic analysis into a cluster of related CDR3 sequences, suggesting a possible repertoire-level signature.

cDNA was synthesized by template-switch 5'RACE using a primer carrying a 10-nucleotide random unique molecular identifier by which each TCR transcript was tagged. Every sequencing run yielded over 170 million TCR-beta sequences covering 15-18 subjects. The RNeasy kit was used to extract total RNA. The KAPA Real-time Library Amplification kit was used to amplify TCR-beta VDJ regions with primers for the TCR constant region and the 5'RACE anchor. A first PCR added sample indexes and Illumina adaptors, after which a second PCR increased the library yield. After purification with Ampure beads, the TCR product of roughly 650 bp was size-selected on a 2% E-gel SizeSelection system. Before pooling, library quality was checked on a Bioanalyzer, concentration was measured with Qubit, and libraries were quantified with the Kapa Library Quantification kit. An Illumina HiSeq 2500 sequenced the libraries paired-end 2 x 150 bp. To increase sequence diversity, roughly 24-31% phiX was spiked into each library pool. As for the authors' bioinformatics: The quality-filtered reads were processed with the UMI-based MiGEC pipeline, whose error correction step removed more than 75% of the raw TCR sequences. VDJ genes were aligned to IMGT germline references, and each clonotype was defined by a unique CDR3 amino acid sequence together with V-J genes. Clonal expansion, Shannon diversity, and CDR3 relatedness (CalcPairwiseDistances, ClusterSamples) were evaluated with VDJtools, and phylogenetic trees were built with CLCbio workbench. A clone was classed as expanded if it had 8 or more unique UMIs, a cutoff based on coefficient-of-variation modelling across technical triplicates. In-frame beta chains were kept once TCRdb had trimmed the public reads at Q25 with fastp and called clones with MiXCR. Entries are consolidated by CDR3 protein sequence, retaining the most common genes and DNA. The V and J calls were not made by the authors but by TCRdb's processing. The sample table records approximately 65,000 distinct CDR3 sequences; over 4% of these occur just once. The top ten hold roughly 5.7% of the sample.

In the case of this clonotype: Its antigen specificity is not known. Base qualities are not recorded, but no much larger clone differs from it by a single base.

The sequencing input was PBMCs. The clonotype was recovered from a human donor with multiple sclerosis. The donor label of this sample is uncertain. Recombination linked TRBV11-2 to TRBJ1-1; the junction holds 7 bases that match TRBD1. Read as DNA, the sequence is TGTGCCAGCACCCCTTACAGGGGTATTAGGACTGAAGCTTTCTTT. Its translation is CASTPYRGIRTEAFF.